These 23 T cell receptor beta chains were all obtained from the same sample, sequenced in a study of cytotoxic CD8 clonotypes in ibrutinib-treated CLL. Assay used: immunoSEQ multiplex PCR; TCRdb lists only in-frame clones, some missing. Of about 300,000 clones listed, 70% to 80% are singletons. The material was PBMCs, obtained at disease progression, from a patient treated with ibrutinib. These receptors all stem from a human donor with chronic lymphocytic leukemia.

This clone was seen a few times. This chain uses TRBV10-3 with TRBJ1-2; 8 nucleotides agree with TRBD1. Germline V gene lookup returns CDR1 ENHRY and CDR2 SYGVKD. V dropped 6 bases and J dropped 8; count of bases not matched to a gene: 8. The CDR3 runs to 13 residues. CDR3 in DNA: TGTGCCATCAGCAGGGACAGGTTGGGAGGCTACACCTTC. This translates into CAISRDRLGGYTF.

The CDR3 here is CASSFQGRAYEQYF. The CDR3 coding sequence is TGTGCCAGCAGCTTCCAGGGTAGGGCCTACGAGCAGTACTTC. The rearrangement joins TRBV13 to TRBJ2-7, with a weak D call TRBD1 (5 bases). This CDR3 contains 14 residues. CDR1 and CDR2 from the germline V gene are PRHDT and FYEKMQ (reference sequence). With 3 bases removed from V and 2 bases from J, the gap between germline ends came to 11 bases.

The genes are TRBV6-5 and TRBJ2-1; TRBD2 agrees at 11 bases. This CDR3 region has 16 residues. Germline values: CDR1 MNHEY, CDR2 SVGAGI. V trimming: 2 bases; J trimming: 5 bases; junction bases outside the gene matches: 5. CDR3 sequence reads: CASSYGTSGSNNEQFF. As DNA, the CDR3 is TGTGCCAGCAGTTACGGTACTAGCGGGAGCAACAATGAGCAGTTCTTC.

Only one count was recorded for this clone. The V and J genes are TRBV7-3 and TRBJ2-2; 7 bases fit TRBD1. Trimming cost V 1 base and J 6 bases; bases outside gene matches: 5. The CDR3 covers 15 residues. The germline gives CDR1 SGHTA, CDR2 FQGTGA. In nucleotides, the CDR3 is TGTGCCAGCAGCTTAAAGCGGCAGGGGGCCGGGGAGCTGTTTTTT. This codes for CASSLKRQGAGELFF.

The chain uses TRBV29-1 and TRBJ1-6; no definite D call. The CDR3 is made up of 11 amino acids. Germline V lookup: CDR1 SQVTM, CDR2 ANQGSEA. V was trimmed by 8 bases and J by 2 bases, leaving 4 bases between them. The CDR3 spells CSFTYNSPLHF. The CDR3 DNA is TGCAGCTTTACCTATAATTCACCCCTCCACTTT. The complete variable domain, with remaining parts taken from reference TRBV29-1 and TRBJ1-6, reads SAVISQKPSRDICQRGTSLTIQCQVDSQVTMMFWYRQQPGQSLTLIATANQGSEATYESGFVIDKFPISRPNLTFSTLTVSNMSPEDSSIYLCSFTYNSPLHFGNGTRLTVT.

This clone appeared a single time. This sequence joins TRBV7-2 and TRBJ2-1, with D tentatively TRBD2 (5 bases). The CDR3 is 15 residues long. V was trimmed by 1 base and J by 6 bases, leaving 13 bases between them. Germline V gene data show CDR1 as SGHTA and CDR2 as FQGNSA. This CDR3 is CASSLVGSTSNEQFF. The CDR3 DNA follows: TGTGCCAGCAGCTTAGTAGGGAGTACGAGCAATGAGCAGTTCTTC.

The chain joins TRBV6-1 to TRBJ2-7, with TRBD1 matching 12 bases. Trimming removed 11 bases from V and 1 base from J; junction bases left unmatched: 6. This CDR3 has 14 amino acids. Germline CDR1 reads MNHNS; CDR2 reads SASEGT. This CDR3 reads CACRDRGLSYEQYF. The CDR3 nucleotides read TGTGCCTGCCGGGACAGGGGGCTTTCCTACGAGCAGTACTTC.

The chain links TRBV29-1 to TRBJ1-2; TRBD1 is a possible D gene (6 bases). The ends were cut back, 1 base at V and 8 bases at J, with 20 bases in the middle. Germline assignment: CDR1 SQVTM and CDR2 ANQGSEA. The CDR3 is 15 residues long. CDR3 residues: CSVEGPDGGWGGYTF. In DNA form, the CDR3 reads TGCAGCGTTGAAGGGCCCGACGGGGGCTGGGGAGGCTACACCTTC.

This chain links TRBV11-1 with TRBJ2-1; D not resolved. The germline V and J ends were trimmed by 5 bases and 1 base, with 18 bases remaining between them. Germline V gives CDR1 SGHAT, CDR2 FQDESV (reference sequence). The CDR3 is 17 residues long. The CDR3 DNA reads TGTGCCAGCAGCCGATTATTGGGCTCACTTTCCTACAATGAGCAGTTCTTC. As protein: CASSRLLGSLSYNEQFF.

The genes are TRBV9 and TRBJ2-2, with D unclear. CDR1 and CDR2 from the germline V gene are SGDLS and YYNGEE. There are 14 residues in the CDR3. V gave up 5 bases and J gave up 0 bases, with 8 bases separating them. CDR3 sequence (DNA): TGTGCCAGCAGGCTTGGGGCGAACACCGGGGAGCTGTTTTTT. Amino acids: CASRLGANTGELFF.

The V and J genes are TRBV4-1 and TRBJ2-1; 10 bases are a match to TRBD1. Germline V lookup: CDR1 MGHRA, CDR2 YSYEKL. V gave up 1 base and J gave up 5 bases; unmatched junction bases: 5. The CDR3 length is 16 residues. In nucleotides, the CDR3 is TGCGCCAGCAGCCAAGTTGGGACAGGGGATGACAATGAGCAGTTCTTC. Its protein product is CASSQVGTGDDNEQFF.

This clone has only a few counts. V gene TRBV6-6 combines with J gene TRBJ2-7; D is perhaps TRBD2 (6 bases). The CDR3 runs 14 residues. Trimming left V 0 bases short and J 7 bases short, with 13 bases between. CDR1 is MNHNY and CDR2 is SVGAGI in the germline V gene (reference sequence). The DNA of the CDR3 is TGTGCCAGCAGTTACTCGAGTCGGGGGTGGGAGCAGTACTTC. This sequence encodes CASSYSSRGWEQYF.

The chain is built from TRBV19 and TRBJ1-1; D perhaps matches TRBD1 (5 bases). CDR3 length: 11 amino acids. Germline CDR1 is LNHDA and CDR2 is SQIVND (reference sequence). V lost 6 bases and J 6 bases, leaving 8 bases between the germline ends. CDR3 nucleotide sequence: TGTGCCAGTAGATTGGGGCCTGAAGCTTTCTTT. Residues: CASRLGPEAFF.

This chain connects TRBV12-5 to TRBJ2-1; 7 nucleotides agree with TRBD2. The V and J ends lost 5 bases and 8 bases, in that order; junction bases with no gene match: 9. The germline CDR1 and CDR2 sequences are LGHNT and FRNRAP. The CDR3 is made up of 14 amino acids. The CDR3, as DNA: TGTGCTAGTGGTCTTTTTAGGGGAGGGGATGAGCAGTTCTTC. Protein: CASGLFRGGDEQFF. The full variable domain, with the rest looked up from reference TRBV12-5 and TRBJ2-1, is DARVTQTPRHKVTEMGQEVTMRCQPILGHNTVFWYRQTMMQGLELLAYFRNRAPLDDSGMPKDRFSAEMPDATLATLKIQPSEPRDSAVYFCASGLFRGGDEQFFGPGTRLTVL.

The chain combines TRBV9 with TRBJ2-1; 9 bases are shared with TRBD2. Germline loops: CDR1 SGDLS, CDR2 YYNGEE. The trim removed 0 bases at V and 7 bases at J, leaving 5 bases unmatched. This CDR3 contains 15 residues. The CDR3 region is CASSVVSSGINEQFF. CDR3 nucleotides: TGTGCCAGCAGCGTAGTGTCTAGCGGGATTAATGAGCAGTTCTTC.

As to this clone: Additional DNA sequences in this sample encode the identical CDR3. V is TRBV6-6 and J is TRBJ1-1; D unclear. The CDR3 covers 13 residues. Between the trimmed V and J ends, which lost 2 bases and 3 bases, there was a span of 7 bases. Germline-derived CDR1 and CDR2 are MNHNY and SVGAGI (reference sequence). Written as DNA, the CDR3 is TGTGCCAGCAGTTACGGTGGCGACACTGAAGCTTTCTTT. Translated: CASSYGGDTEAFF.

This rearrangement joins TRBV6-5 to TRBJ2-3; 8 bases align to TRBD2. V trimming: 5 bases; J trimming: 5 bases; junction bases outside the gene matches: 6. CDR3 size: 14 residues. Germline-derived CDR1 and CDR2 are MNHEY and SVGAGI. The CDR3 loop reads CASSLSGSGDTQYF. The CDR3 DNA reads TGTGCCAGCAGTCTGAGCGGGAGTGGAGATACGCAGTATTTT.

The chain is built from TRBV5-6 and TRBJ2-1; TRBD2 agrees at 13 bases. V trimming: 4 bases; J trimming: 15 bases; junction bases outside the gene matches: 7. CDR1 SGHDT and CDR2 YYEEEE come from the germline V gene. This CDR3 is built from 13 residues. As DNA, the CDR3 is TGTGCCAGCAGCACCGGACTAGCGGGAGTTCTGTTCTTC. Translated: CASSTGLAGVLFF.

V gene TRBV28 combines with J gene TRBJ1-5; 7 bases align to TRBD1. V lost 5 bases to trimming and J lost 4 bases; unmatched junction nucleotides: 8. Germline CDR1 MDHEN, CDR2 SYDVKM. This CDR3 spans 15 amino acids. The CDR3 sequence: CASSLERGRNQPQHF. As DNA, the CDR3 is TGTGCCAGCAGTCTCGAGAGGGGGCGAAATCAGCCCCAGCATTTT.

This clone occurred a few times. This chain joins TRBV7-9 and TRBJ2-7; D uncertain. This CDR3 has 13 amino acids. From germline, CDR1 is SEHNR and CDR2 FQNEAQ (reference sequence). V lost 11 bases and J 2 bases, leaving 16 bases between the germline ends. The chain's CDR3 is CAGTKVPPYEQYF. CDR3 sequence (DNA): TGTGCCGGAACGAAGGTCCCACCCTACGAGCAGTACTTC. Full variable domain (rest looked up from reference TRBV7-9 and TRBJ2-7): DTGVSQNPRHKITKRGQNVTFRCDPISEHNRLYWYRQTLGQGPEFLTYFQNEAQLEKSRLLSDRFSAERPKGSFSTLEIQRTEQGDSAMYLCAGTKVPPYEQYFGPGTRLTVT.

V usage is TRBV28 and J usage is TRBJ2-5, with unresolved D. Germline lookup yields CDR1 MDHEN and CDR2 SYDVKM. V was shortened by 5 bases and J by 0 bases, with 13 bases between the two germline ends. The CDR3 extends over 15 amino acids. The CDR3 bases are TGTGCCAGCAGTCTCCCCCGGACGGACCAAGAGACCCAGTACTTC. Its protein is CASSLPRTDQETQYF.

Worth noting for this clone: The sample contains more than one DNA sequence encoding this CDR3. The chain has TRBV11-3 and TRBJ2-2; no clear D gene. Germline V gene lookup returns CDR1 SGHNT and CDR2 YENEEA. The germline V and J ends were trimmed by 2 bases and 0 bases, with 4 bases remaining between them. The CDR3 loop spans 14 amino acids. The CDR3 DNA is TGTGCCAGCAGCTTAACGGCGAACACCGGGGAGCTGTTTTTT. Its translation is CASSLTANTGELFF.

V gene TRBV7-2 combines with J gene TRBJ2-1, with a weak D call TRBD2 (5 bases). V lost 2 bases and J lost 5, with 16 bases in between. This CDR3 is 16 amino acids long. Per germline, CDR1 SGHTA and CDR2 FQGNSA. The CDR3 sequence: CASSLLGISEHNEQFF. In nucleotides, the CDR3 is TGTGCCAGCAGCTTACTAGGTATTAGCGAACACAATGAGCAGTTCTTC.